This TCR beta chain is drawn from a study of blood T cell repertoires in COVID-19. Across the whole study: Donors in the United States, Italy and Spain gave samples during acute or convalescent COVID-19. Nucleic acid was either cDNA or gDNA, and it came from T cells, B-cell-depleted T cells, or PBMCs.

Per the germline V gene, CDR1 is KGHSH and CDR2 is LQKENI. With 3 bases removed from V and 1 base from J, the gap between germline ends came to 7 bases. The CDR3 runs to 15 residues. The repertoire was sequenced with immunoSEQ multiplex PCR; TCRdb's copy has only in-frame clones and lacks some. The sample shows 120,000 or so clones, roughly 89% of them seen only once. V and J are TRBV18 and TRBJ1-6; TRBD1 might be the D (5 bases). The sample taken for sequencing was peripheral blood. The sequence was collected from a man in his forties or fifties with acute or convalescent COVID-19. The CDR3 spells CASSPAGSYNSPLHF. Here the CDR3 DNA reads TGTGCCAGCTCACCGGCAGGGTCCTATAATTCACCCCTCCACTTT.